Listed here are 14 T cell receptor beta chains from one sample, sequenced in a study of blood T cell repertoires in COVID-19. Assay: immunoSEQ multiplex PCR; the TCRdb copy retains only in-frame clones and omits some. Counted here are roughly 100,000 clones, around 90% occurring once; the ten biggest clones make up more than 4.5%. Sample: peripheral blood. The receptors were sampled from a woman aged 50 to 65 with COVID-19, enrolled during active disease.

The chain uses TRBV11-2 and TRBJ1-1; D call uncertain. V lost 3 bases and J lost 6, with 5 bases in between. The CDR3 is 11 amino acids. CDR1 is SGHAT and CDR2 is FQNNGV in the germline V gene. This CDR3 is CASSLQAEAFF. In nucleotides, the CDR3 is TGTGCCAGCAGCTTGCAGGCTGAAGCTTTCTTT.

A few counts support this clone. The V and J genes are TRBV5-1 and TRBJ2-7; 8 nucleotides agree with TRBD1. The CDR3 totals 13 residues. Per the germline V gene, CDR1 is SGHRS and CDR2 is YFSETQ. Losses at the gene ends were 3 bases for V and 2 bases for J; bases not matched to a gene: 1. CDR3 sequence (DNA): TGCGCCAGCAGCTGGGACAGGACCTACGAGCAGTACTTC. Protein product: CASSWDRTYEQYF.

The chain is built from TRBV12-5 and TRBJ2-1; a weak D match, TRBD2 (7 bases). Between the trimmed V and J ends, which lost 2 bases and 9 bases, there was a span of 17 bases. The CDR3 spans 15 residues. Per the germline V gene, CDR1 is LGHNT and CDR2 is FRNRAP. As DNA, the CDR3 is TGTGCTAGTGGTTTGCTGGTGGGGGGGGCCGGTGAGCAGTTCTTC. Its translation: CASGLLVGGAGEQFF.

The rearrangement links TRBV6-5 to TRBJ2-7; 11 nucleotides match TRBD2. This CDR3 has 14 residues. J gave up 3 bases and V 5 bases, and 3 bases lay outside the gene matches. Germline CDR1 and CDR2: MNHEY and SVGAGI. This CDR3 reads CASSLAGGLYEQYF. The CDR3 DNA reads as TGTGCCAGCAGTCTAGCGGGGGGCCTCTACGAGCAGTACTTC.

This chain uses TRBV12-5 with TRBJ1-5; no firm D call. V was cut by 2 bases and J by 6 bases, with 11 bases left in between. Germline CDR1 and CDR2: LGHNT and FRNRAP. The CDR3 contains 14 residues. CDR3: CASGLFVSGQPQHF. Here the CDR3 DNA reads TGTGCTAGTGGTTTGTTTGTGTCAGGTCAGCCCCAGCATTTT.

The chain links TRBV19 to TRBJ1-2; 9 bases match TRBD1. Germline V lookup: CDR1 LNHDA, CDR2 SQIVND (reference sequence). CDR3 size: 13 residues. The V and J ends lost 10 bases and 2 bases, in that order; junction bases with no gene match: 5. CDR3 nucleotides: TGTGCCACCTTGGACAGGGGAAACTATGGCTACACCTTC. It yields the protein CATLDRGNYGYTF.

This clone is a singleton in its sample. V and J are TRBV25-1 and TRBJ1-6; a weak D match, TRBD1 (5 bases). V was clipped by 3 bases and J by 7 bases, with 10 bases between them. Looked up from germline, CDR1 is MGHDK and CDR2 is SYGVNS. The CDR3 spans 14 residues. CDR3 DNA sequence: TGTGCCAGCAGTGACCGGGACTTCAATTCACCCCTCCACTTT. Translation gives CASSDRDFNSPLHF. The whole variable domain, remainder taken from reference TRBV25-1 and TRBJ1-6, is EADIYQTPRYLVIGTGKKITLECSQTMGHDKMYWYQQDPGMELHLIHYSYGVNSTEKGDLSSESTVSRIRTEHFPLTLESARPSHTSQYLCASSDRDFNSPLHFGNGTRLTVT.

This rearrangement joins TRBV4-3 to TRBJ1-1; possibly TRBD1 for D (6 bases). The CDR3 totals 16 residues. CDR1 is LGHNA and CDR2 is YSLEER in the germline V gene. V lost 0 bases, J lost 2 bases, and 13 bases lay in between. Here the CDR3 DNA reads TGCGCCAGCAGCCAAGAGCCCTCGGACAGAAACACTGAAGCTTTCTTT. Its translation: CASSQEPSDRNTEAFF.

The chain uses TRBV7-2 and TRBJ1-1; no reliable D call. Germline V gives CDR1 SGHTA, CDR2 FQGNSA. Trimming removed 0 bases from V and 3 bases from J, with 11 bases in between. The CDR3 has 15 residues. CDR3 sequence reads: CASSLARADYTEAFF. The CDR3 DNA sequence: TGTGCCAGCAGCTTAGCGAGGGCAGATTACACTGAAGCTTTCTTT.

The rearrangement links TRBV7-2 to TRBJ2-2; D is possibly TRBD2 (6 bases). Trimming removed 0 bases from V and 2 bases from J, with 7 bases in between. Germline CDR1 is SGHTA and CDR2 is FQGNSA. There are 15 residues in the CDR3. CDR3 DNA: TGTGCCAGCAGCTTAGCGGGGGGAAACACCGGGGAGCTGTTTTTT. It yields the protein CASSLAGGNTGELFF.

The CDR3 region is CASSSRGGSLSYGYTF. Written as DNA, the CDR3 is TGTGCCAGCAGCTCCAGAGGGGGCTCTCTGTCCTATGGCTACACCTTC. V usage is TRBV7-2 and J usage is TRBJ1-2; 7 nucleotides agree with TRBD1. This CDR3 comprises 16 residues. The V and J ends lost 4 bases and 4 bases, in that order; junction bases with no gene match: 12. The V gene's germline CDR1 is SGHTA and CDR2 FQGNSA.

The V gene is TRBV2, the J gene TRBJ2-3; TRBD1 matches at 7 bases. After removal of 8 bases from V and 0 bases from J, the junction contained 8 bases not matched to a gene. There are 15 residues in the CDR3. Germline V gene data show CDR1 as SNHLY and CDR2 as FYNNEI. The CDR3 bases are TGTGCCAGCGGAGGACAGGTCTCTAGCACAGATACGCAGTATTTT. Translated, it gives CASGGQVSSTDTQYF.

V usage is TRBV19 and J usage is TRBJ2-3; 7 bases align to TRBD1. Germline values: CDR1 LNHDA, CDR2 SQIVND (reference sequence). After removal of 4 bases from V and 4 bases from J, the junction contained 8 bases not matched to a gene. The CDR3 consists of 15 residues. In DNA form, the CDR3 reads TGTGCCAGTAGTACTCGACAGGGTTTGTCAGATACGCAGTATTTT. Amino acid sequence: CASSTRQGLSDTQYF.

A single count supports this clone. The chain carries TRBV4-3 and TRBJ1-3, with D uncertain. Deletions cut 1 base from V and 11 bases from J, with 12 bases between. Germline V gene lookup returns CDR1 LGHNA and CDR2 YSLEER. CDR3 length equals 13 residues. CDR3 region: CASSQGLQSAIYF. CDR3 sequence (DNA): TGCGCCAGCAGCCAAGGGCTTCAGTCCGCCATATATTTT.